This T cell receptor (beta chain) originates from a study of T-cell reconstitution after alpha-beta-depleted transplantation in children. Study observations and caveats: Expanded graft clones, several hundred of them, were reportedly the source of alpha-beta T cells about two months after transplant. From newly produced T cells came most of the T-cell counts and diversity one year after transplant. Several patients had high TCRbeta diversity at day 60; it came from surviving recipient T cells and thymic progenitors.

On this clonotype: Antigen specificity is unknown.

CDR1 is KGHSH and CDR2 is LQKENI in the germline V gene. This CDR3 comprises 14 residues. Trimming stripped 4 bases from V and 8 bases from J, with 14 bases between. Preparation of the TCRbeta library was carried out with unique molecular identifiers. In TCRdb, the PCR reads were re-called with MiXCR into one record per CDR3 protein. Of about 300,000 distinct CDR3 sequences in the sample, around a tenth are singletons; the top ten hold around 7.5%. The receptor comes from a boy under two years old with acute myeloid leukemia, due to receive a stem cell transplant. The chain links TRBV18 to TRBJ1-4; weak D call: TRBD1 (5 bases). Here the sequenced sample was PBMCs, taken before TCRalphabeta/CD19-depleted stem cell transplant. DNA for the CDR3: TGTGCCAGCTCACTGGGACTCGGAGGCGAAAAACTGTTTTTT. Amino acids: CASSLGLGGEKLFF.